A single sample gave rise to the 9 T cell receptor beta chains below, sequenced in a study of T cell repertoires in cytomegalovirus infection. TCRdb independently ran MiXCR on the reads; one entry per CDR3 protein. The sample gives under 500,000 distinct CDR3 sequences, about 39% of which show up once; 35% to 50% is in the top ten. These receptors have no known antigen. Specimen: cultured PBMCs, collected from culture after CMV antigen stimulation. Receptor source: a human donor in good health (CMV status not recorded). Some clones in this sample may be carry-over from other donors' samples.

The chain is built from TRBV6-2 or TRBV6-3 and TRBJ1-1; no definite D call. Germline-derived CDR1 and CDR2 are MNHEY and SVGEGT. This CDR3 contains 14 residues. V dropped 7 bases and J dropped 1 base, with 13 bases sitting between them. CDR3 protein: CASTHGVANTEAFF. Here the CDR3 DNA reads TGTGCCAGCACCCATGGAGTGGCGAACACTGAAGCTTTCTTT.

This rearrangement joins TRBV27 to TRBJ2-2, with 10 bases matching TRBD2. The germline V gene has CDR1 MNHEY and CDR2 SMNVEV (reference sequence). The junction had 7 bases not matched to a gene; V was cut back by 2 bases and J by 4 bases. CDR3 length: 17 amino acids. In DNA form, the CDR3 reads TGTGCCAGCAGTTTACAAGCGGGGGGGCCGGGCACCGGGGAGCTGTTTTTT. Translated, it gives CASSLQAGGPGTGELFF.

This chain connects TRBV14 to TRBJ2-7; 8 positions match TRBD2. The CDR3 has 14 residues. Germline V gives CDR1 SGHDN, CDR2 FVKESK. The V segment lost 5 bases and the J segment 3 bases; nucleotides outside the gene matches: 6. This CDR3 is CASSSGTRDYEQYF. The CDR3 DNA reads TGTGCCAGCAGCTCCGGGACTAGGGACTACGAGCAGTACTTC.

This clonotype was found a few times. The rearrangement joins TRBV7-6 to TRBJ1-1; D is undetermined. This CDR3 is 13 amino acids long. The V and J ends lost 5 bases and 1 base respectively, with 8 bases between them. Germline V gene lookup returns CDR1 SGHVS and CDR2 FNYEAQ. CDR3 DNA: TGTGCCAGCAGCCGTGGATCGAACACTGAAGCTTTCTTT. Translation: CASSRGSNTEAFF.

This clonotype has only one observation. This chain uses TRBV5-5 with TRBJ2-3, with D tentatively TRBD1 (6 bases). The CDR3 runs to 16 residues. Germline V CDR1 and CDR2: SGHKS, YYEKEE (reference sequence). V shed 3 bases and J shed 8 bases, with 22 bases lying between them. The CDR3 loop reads CASSSAGQTRDRTQYF. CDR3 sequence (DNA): TGTGCCAGCAGCTCCGCCGGACAGACGCGCGATCGTACGCAGTATTTT.

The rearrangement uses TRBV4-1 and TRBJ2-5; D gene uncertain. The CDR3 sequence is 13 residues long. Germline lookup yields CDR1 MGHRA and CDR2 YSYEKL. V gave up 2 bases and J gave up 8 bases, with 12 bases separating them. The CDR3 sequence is CASSQTIPETQYF. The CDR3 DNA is TGCGCCAGCAGCCAAACTATCCCTGAAACCCAGTACTTC.

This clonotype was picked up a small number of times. In DNA form, the CDR3 reads TGTGCCAGCAGTTACGAGCTACGGGACCCACCCGGTGGCAATCAGCCCCAGCATTTT. It codes for CASSYELRDPPGGNQPQHF. The gene calls are TRBV6-8 and TRBJ1-5, with D perhaps TRBD1 (5 bases). The CDR3 spans 19 residues. CDR1 and CDR2 from the germline V gene are MNHGY and SAAAGT. V was trimmed by 2 bases and J by 2 bases, leaving 22 bases between them.

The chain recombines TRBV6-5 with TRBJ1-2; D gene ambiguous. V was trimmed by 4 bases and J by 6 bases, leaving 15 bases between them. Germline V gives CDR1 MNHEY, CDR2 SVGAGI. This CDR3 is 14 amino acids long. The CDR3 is CASSLTLRYNGYTF. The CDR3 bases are TGTGCCAGCAGTTTGACACTACGATATAATGGCTACACCTTC.

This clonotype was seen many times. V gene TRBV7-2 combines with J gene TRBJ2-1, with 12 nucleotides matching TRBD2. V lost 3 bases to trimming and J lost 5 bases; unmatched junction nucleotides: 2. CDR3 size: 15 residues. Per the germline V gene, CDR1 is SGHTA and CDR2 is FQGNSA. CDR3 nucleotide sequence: TGTGCCAGCAGCTTCCTAGCGGGAGGGGACAATGAGCAGTTCTTC. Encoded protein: CASSFLAGGDNEQFF.